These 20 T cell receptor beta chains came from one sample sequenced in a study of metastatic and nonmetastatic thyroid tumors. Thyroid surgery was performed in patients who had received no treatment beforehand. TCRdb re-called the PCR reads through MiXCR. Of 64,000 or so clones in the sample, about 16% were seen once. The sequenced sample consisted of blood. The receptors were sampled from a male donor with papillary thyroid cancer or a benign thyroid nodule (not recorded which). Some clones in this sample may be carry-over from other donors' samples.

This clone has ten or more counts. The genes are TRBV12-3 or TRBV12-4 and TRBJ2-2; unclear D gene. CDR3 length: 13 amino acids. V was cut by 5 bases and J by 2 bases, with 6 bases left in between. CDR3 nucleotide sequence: TGTGCCAGCAGTGACGAAAACACCGGGGAGCTGTTTTTT. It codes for CASSDENTGELFF.

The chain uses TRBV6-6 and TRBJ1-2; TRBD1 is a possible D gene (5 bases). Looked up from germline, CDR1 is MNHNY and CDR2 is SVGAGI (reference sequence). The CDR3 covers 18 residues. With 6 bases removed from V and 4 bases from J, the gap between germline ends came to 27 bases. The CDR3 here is CASRRGAAITSPTYGYTF. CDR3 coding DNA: TGTGCCAGCAGACGAGGGGCAGCGATCACCTCACCGACCTATGGCTACACCTTC.

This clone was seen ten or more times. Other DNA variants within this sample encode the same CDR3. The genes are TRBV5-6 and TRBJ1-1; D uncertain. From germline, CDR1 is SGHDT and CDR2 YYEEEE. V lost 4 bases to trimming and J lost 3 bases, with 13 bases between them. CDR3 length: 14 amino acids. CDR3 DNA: TGTGCCAGCAGCCCGACCGGGAGGGACACTGAAGCTTTCTTT. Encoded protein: CASSPTGRDTEAFF.

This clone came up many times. The CDR3 is CAWKRTGPQEKLFF. CDR3 nucleotide sequence: TGTGCCTGGAAACGGACAGGGCCCCAAGAAAAACTGTTTTTT. The chain recombines TRBV30 with TRBJ1-4, with 8 bases that match TRBD1. Looked up from germline, CDR1 is GTSNPN and CDR2 is SVGIG (reference sequence). Losses at the gene ends were 4 bases for V and 8 bases for J; bases not matched to a gene: 9. The CDR3 totals 14 residues.

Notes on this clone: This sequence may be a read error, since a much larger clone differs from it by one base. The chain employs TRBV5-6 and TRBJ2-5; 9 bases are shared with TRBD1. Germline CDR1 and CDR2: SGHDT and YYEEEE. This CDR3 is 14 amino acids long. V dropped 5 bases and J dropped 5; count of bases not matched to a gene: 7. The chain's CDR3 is CASRWGQGLETQYF. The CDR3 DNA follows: TGTGCCAGCAGATGGGGACAGGGTTTGGAGACCCAGTACTTC.

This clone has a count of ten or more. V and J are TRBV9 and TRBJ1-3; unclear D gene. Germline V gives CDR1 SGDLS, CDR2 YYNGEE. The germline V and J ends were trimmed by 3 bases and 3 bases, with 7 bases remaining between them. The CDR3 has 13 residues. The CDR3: CASSESGGNTIYF. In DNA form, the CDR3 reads TGTGCCAGCAGCGAGTCAGGTGGAAACACCATATATTTT.

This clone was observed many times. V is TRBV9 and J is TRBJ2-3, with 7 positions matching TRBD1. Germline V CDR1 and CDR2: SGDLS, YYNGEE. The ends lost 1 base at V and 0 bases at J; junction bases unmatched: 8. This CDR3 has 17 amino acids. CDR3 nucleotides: TGTGCCAGCAGCGTAAACACGGGACAGTCGAGCACAGATACGCAGTATTTT. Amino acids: CASSVNTGQSSTDTQYF.

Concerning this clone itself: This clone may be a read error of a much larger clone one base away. CDR3 protein: CSAREGPLCEQFF. CDR3 sequence (DNA): TGCAGTGCTAGAGAGGGACCCCTGTGTGAGCAGTTCTTC. The chain is built from TRBV20-1 and TRBJ2-1, with D possibly called TRBD1 or TRBD2 (5 bases each). With 0 bases removed from V and 9 bases from J, the gap between germline ends came to 12 bases. In germline, CDR1 is DFQATT, CDR2 SNEGSKA (reference sequence). This CDR3 contains 13 residues.

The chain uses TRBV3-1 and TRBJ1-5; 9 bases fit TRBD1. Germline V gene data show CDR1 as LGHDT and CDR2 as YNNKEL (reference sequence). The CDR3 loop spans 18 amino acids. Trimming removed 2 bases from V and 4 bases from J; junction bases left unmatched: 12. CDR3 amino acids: CASSQYATSDRGNQPQHF. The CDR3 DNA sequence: TGTGCCAGCAGCCAATATGCGACCTCAGACAGGGGGAATCAGCCCCAGCATTTT.

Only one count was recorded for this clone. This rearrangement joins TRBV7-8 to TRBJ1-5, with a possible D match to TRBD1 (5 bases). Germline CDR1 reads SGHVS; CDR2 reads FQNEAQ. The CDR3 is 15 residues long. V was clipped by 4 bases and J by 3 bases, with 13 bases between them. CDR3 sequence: CASSWSDGANQPQHF. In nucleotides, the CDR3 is TGTGCCAGCAGCTGGTCCGATGGGGCCAATCAGCCCCAGCATTTT.

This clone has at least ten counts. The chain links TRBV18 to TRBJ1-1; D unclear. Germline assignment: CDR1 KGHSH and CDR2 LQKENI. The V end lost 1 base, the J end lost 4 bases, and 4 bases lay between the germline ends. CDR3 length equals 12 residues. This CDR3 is CASSPRVTEAFF. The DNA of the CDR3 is TGTGCCAGCTCACCACGGGTCACTGAAGCTTTCTTT.

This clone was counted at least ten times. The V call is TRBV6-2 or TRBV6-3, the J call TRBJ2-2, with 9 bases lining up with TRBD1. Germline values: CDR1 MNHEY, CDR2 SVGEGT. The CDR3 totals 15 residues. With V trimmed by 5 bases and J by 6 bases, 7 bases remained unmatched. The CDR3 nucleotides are TGTGCCAGCAGTAGGACAGGGGAAGGCGCCGGGGAGCTGTTTTTT. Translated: CASSRTGEGAGELFF.

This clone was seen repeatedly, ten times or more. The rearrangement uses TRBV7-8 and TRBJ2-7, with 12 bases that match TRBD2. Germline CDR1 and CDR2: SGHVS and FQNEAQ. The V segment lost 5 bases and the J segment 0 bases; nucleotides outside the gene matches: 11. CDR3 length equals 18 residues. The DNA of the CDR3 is TGTGCCAGCAGCCCAGTCGGGACTAGCGGGTCTAGCTCCTACGAGCAGTACGTC. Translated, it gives CASSPVGTSGSSSYEQYV.

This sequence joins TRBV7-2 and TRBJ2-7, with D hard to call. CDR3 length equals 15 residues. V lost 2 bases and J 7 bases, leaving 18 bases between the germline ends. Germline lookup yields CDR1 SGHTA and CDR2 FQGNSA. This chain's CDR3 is CASSLKETGMMEQYF. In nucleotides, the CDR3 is TGTGCCAGCAGCTTAAAGGAAACTGGAATGATGGAGCAGTACTTC.

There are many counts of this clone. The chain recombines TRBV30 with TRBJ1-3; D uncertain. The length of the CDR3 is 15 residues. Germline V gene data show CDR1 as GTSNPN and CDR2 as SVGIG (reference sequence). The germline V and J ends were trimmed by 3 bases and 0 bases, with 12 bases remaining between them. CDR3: CAWSRKDGSGNTIYF. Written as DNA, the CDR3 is TGTGCCTGGAGCAGAAAAGACGGCTCTGGAAACACCATATATTTT. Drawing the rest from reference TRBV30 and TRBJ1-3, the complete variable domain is SQTIHQWPATLVQPVGSPLSLECTVEGTSNPNLYWYRQAAGRGLQLLFYSVGIGQISSEVPQNLSASRPQDRQFILSSKKLLLSDSGFYLCAWSRKDGSGNTIYFGEGSWLTVV.

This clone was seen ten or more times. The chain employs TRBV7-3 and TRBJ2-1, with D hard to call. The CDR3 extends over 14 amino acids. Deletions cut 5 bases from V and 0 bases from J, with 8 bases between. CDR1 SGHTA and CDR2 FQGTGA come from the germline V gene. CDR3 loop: CASSQSSSYNEQFF. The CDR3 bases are TGTGCCAGCAGCCAATCTAGCTCCTACAATGAGCAGTTCTTC.

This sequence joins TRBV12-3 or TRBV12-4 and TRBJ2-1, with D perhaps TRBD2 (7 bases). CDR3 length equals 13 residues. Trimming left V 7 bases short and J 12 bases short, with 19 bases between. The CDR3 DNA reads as TGTGCCAGCATCCCCACAGGCGGGGGCCCGCAGTTCTTC. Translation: CASIPTGGGPQFF.

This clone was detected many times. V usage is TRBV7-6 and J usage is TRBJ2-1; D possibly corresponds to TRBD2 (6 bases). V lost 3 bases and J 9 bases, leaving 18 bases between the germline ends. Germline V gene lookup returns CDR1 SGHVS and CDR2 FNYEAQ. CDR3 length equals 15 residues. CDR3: CASSFTGVGGTEQFF. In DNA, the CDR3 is TGTGCCAGCAGCTTTACTGGGGTTGGCGGGACTGAGCAGTTCTTC.

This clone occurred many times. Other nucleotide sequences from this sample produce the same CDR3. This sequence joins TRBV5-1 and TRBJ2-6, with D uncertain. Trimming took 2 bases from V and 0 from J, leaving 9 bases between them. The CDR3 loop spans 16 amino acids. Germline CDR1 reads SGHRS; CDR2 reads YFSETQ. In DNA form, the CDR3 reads TGCGCCAGCAGCTTTGGGCAGACCTCTGGGGCCAACGTCCTGACTTTC. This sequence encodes CASSFGQTSGANVLTF.

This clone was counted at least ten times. CDR3 sequence (DNA): TGTGCCAGCAGTTTCCGTGTGGAGGGATCACCCCTCCACTTT. Amino acids: CASSFRVEGSPLHF. The V call is TRBV28, the J call TRBJ1-6; D remains unclear. The CDR3 is 14 residues long. Germline CDR1 and CDR2: MDHEN and SYDVKM. The V gene lost 3 bases and the J gene lost 10 bases, with 13 bases spanning the gap.